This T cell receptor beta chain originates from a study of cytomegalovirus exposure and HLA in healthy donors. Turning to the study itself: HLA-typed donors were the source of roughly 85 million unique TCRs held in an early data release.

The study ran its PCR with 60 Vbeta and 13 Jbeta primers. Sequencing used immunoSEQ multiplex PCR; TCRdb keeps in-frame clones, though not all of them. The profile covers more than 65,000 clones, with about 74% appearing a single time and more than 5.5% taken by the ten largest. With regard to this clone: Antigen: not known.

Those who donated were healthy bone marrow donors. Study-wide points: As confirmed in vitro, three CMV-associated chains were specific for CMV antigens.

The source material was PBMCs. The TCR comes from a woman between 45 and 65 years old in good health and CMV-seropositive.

CDR3: CATPPYPGTGDYGYTF. DNA of the CDR3: TGTGCCACGCCCCCCTACCCCGGGACAGGTGACTATGGCTACACCTTC. The chain has TRBV2 and TRBJ1-2, with 8 nucleotides matching TRBD1. J was trimmed by 3 bases and V by 10 bases; bases with no gene match: 16. The germline V gene encodes CDR1 SNHLY and CDR2 FYNNEI. The CDR3 covers 16 residues.